This entry is about one T cell receptor (beta chain). This entry is derived from a study of T cells expressing NK-cell markers. This CDR3 has 14 residues. Germline V lookup: CDR1 LGHNT, CDR2 FRNRAP. Using the 5' RACE reads, TCRdb records one entry per CDR3 protein without DNA. There are some 500,000 distinct CDR3 sequences in the sample, with over 1.1% held by the top ten. The specimen sequenced was blood T cells: a sorted CD56 or NKG2C T cell subset, CD4+ or CD8+ T cells, or bulk PBMC T cells (not recorded which). The chain couples TRBV12-5 to TRBJ2-1. This receptor was identified in a woman aged 45-59 years in good health. The CDR3 here is CASGLVLARNEQFF.